A single sample is the source of the 5 T cell receptor beta chains below, sequenced in a study of T cell responses to AZD1222 COVID-19 vaccine. Clones were sequenced by immunoSEQ multiplex PCR, and TCRdb holds only the in-frame ones, with some missing. The table includes roughly 76,000 clones, approximately 91% detected once. The specimen was peripheral blood, collected on day 0 of AZD1222 vaccination. The receptor set was obtained from an adult in good health.

The chain recombines TRBV5-6 with TRBJ2-2; D gene uncertain. From germline, CDR1 is SGHDT and CDR2 YYEEEE. The CDR3 length is 13 residues. Trimming pared 1 base from V and 4 bases from J, leaving 5 bases between. Here the CDR3 DNA reads TGTGCCAGCAGCTTGCCCGGCACCGGGGAGCTGTTTTTT. As protein: CASSLPGTGELFF.

The chain links TRBV6-1 to TRBJ1-6, with D possibly matching TRBD1 (5 bases). CDR1 and CDR2 (germline): MNHNS, SASEGT. The CDR3 loop spans 16 amino acids. The ends were cut back, 4 bases at V and 9 bases at J, with 19 bases in the middle. DNA of the CDR3: TGTGCCAGCAGTGGAGGTTCCGGGACCGGGATTTCACCCCTCCACTTT. It translates to CASSGGSGTGISPLHF.

The genes are TRBV6-5 and TRBJ2-7; possibly TRBD1 for D (6 bases). Germline values: CDR1 MNHEY, CDR2 SVGAGI. Trimming cost V 6 bases and J 5 bases, with 14 bases left between them. This CDR3 contains 13 residues. The CDR3 is CASRKTGSHEQYF. The CDR3 DNA reads as TGTGCCAGCAGAAAGACAGGATCCCACGAGCAGTACTTC.

The chain combines TRBV6-5 with TRBJ2-7; D might be TRBD2 (6 bases). There are 16 residues in the CDR3. Germline-derived CDR1 and CDR2 are MNHEY and SVGAGI. Trimming took off 0 bases at V and 6 bases at J, with 18 bases between the two ends. CDR3 amino acids: CASSYSIGRREGEQYF. The CDR3 DNA reads as TGTGCCAGCAGTTACTCGATAGGCAGGAGGGAAGGCGAGCAGTACTTC.

CDR3 nucleotides: TGTGCCAGCAGTTACGAATCCCCAGGGCCCGGGGAGCTGTTTTTT. Its protein product is CASSYESPGPGELFF. J is TRBJ2-2 and V is TRBV6-5, with a possible D match to TRBD1 (5 bases). With 2 bases removed from V and 6 bases from J, the gap between germline ends came to 13 bases. The CDR3 totals 15 residues. In germline, CDR1 is MNHEY, CDR2 SVGAGI.